The present T cell receptor (beta chain) was sequenced within a study of blood T cell repertoires in COVID-19 (dated by TCRdb to about 2020). Some background on the complete study: The collaborator samples originated in the United States, Italy and Spain and spanned the acute and convalescent phases of COVID-19. The material from the prospective study consisted of cDNA or gDNA derived from T cells, B-cell-depleted T cells, or PBMCs. Deeply sampled blood TCRbeta repertoires from subjects exposed to, actively infected with, or recovered from COVID-19 were included in the dataset. A freely available public database, intended as a resource for researchers studying the immune response to SARS-CoV-2, is where the repertoires were released. The samples were drawn from the first 160 participants of the ongoing ImmuneRACE study and from 1,254 subjects provided by 6 global collaborators. Sample metadata almost always included a de-identified subject ID, COVID-19 status, age in years and sex. Where available, HLA class I and class II types were taken from metadata supplied by the sample provider and were not determined by assay-based typing.

The immunoSEQ Assay, a bias-controlled multiplex PCR, was used to amplify TCRbeta CDR3 regions from genomic DNA. In the original analysis: The number of nucleated cells in each sample was estimated from the amplification of reference gene primers within the assay. Sequence reads were collapsed and filtered to measure the absolute abundance of every unique TCRbeta CDR3 rearrangement. For each sample, productive Simpson clonality was calculated as the square root of Simpson's diversity index across productive rearrangements. The source is immuneACCESS, and TCRdb retained only in-frame sequences with V and J called. Part of the clones is not carried over; for the studies checked, unresolved V genes explain less than half of this, and the remainder is unexplained. The DNA was the basis for D and trimming; V, J and clone size are from that table. Across this sample there are hundreds of thousands of clones, with approximately 84% seen only once. Roughly 2.1% of the sample is in the top ten clones.

The germline V gene (reference sequence) specifies LGHDT as CDR1 and YNNKEL as CDR2. The CDR3, cysteine through phenylalanine, is 13 amino acids long. The CDR3 DNA has 39 bases and is translated from base 1. V lost 4 bases and J lost 3 bases, and the count of bases not matched to a germline gene is 1. Another Seattle source contributed samples from volunteer blood donors who had recovered from COVID-19. Collaborating institutions collected whole blood in K2EDTA tubes following their own protocols. For TCRbeta analysis, collaborator samples were shipped as frozen whole blood, as isolated PBMCs, or as DNA extracted from either sample type. About this clone: What antigen it recognizes has not been identified. There are no base qualities to consult, and no much larger clone falls within one base.

Study-level results and caveats: The amount of clinical and demographic metadata varied by source and participant and was provided uncurated.

This TCR derives from a woman in her 30s who had recovered from COVID-19. The sample comprised peripheral blood. The rearranged segments are TRBV3-1 (or the pseudogene TRBV3-2) and TRBJ2-7; TRBD2 matches 9 bases in the middle. CDR3 sequence: CASSRGGGYEQYF. The nucleotides are TGTGCCAGCAGCCGCGGGGGGGGCTACGAGCAGTACTTC.